This T cell receptor beta chain was captured by sequencing in a study of T cell responses to AZD1222 COVID-19 vaccine (dated by TCRdb to the early 2020s). Turning to the overall study: AZD1222 recipients given second doses at about 4 weeks or at about 12 weeks were pooled, since spike-specific TCR depth and breadth were not found to differ between the two schedules. Enrollment into the trials was organized by age into subgroups of 18-55, 56-69 and 70-plus years, and those subgroups contained roughly 160, 29 and 62 TCR-sequenced participants, respectively. TCR sequencing was performed for 230 to 250 trial participants, of whom 200 to 220 were given two doses of AZD1222 and approximately 25 were given two doses of MenACWY control vaccine.

Notes on this clone: What antigen it recognizes has not been identified. Base-call qualities are not available, and no considerably larger clone is one nucleotide away.

The CDR3 regions of human TCRbeta chains were analyzed by immunosequencing. As for the authors' bioinformatics: TCRs in the repertoires were matched against a reference library of SARS-CoV-2-specific TCRs that had been generated with the MIRA antigen-specificity platform. Breadth was defined as the fraction of unique TCRs that were SARS-CoV-2-associated. Depth was defined as the fraction of total T cells that were SARS-CoV-2-associated. Using the MIRA data, each spike-specific TCR was mapped to the spike region that the TCR reacts to and placed in a CD4 or CD8 class. Log10-transformed breadth and depth values were compared by one-way ANOVA with Sidak's multiple comparisons tests. TCRdb took over this immuneACCESS table, retaining in-frame rearrangements with V and J assigned. Such tables are incomplete; in checked studies, under half of the missing clones stem from an unresolved V gene, and the remainder is unexplained. V, J and clone size were drawn from that table, and D and trimming were deduced from the DNA. Counted in this sample were fewer than 110,000 clones; about 87% of them appeared once. 20% to 25% of the sample is taken by the ten largest.

The time point label on this specimen signifies: baseline before first vaccination. Vaccinee samples came from UK trials COV001 and COV002, including a single-blind randomized controlled phase 2/3 trial of AZD1222 (ChAdOx1 nCoV-19) in healthy adults. For TCRbeta chain sequencing, PBMC samples were collected from trial participants at day 0 and at day 28 after the second dose. Clipping removes 4 bases from V and 5 bases from J, with 4 as the unmatched junction base count. Reading from cysteine to phenylalanine, the CDR3 counts 16 amino acids. The read is trimmed to its CDR3 DNA, 48 bases read in frame from base 1. CDR1 and CDR2 are read off the germline V gene (reference sequence) as SEHNR and FQNEAQ. Findings and caveats that apply to the study as a whole: The 56-69-year group was small, and its depth increase did not reach significance, likely because of low power. A significant rise in spike-specific TCR breadth and depth was observed after two AZD1222 doses relative to day 0 and relative to MenACWY recipients. Because no day 14 peak-response samples were available, the repertoires could be characterized only after the peak T cell response. Only six AZD1222 recipients were SARS-CoV-2 seropositive at baseline, limiting conclusions about previously exposed vaccinees. The vaccine-associated CD4 TCRs covered the entire spike protein, and the dominant responses fell in regions 160-218 and 743-854. Nearly half of unique spike-specific TCRs reportedly recognized epitopes outside regions mutated in the B.1.351 and B.1.1.7 variants. Participants were mostly white British, with more females than males. The authors suggested clonal diversity may have been underestimated.

The receptor chain draws on TRBV7-9 and TRBJ2-2; 13 bases in the middle match TRBD2. The TCR sequence derives from an adult in good health. This specimen was peripheral blood, taken on day 0 of AZD1222 vaccination. The nucleotides are TGTGCCAGCAGCTCCAGACTAGCGGGAGGAACCGGGGAGCTGTTTTTT. The resulting protein is CASSSRLAGGTGELFF.